These T cell receptor beta chains were read from a single sample in a study of beta chain features in type 1 diabetes. Profiling relied on immunoSEQ multiplex PCR, and the TCRdb table lists in-frame clones only, not all of them. Among around 450,000 clones listed, roughly an eighth were seen once. Material: naive CD4+ T cells from blood. The receptors come from a woman aged 18-29 years in good health. Each CDR3 is given with its conserved first and last residue. Each record gives: V gene, clone size, J gene, D gene, CDR3 DNA, CDR3 protein. The D gene is left open where the match is weak. Clone size is not always given. Where it is, it says once, few, many or a class for expanded clones.

>TRBV20-1|.|TRBJ2-7|.
TGCAGTGCCCCGACCGCTTACGAGCAGTACTTC
CSAPTAYEQYF
>TRBV4-3|few|TRBJ2-1|TRBD1
TGCGCCAGCAGCCAGCAACAGGGGGCAAAGATCCTCTTC
CASSQQQGAKILF
>TRBV7-2|few|TRBJ2-4|.
TGTGCCAGCAGCTCCTCCCTGAAGGCAGGGGGGGCGAACATTCAGTACTTC
CASSSSLKAGGANIQYF
>TRBV9|.|TRBJ2-1|TRBD2
TGTGCCAGCAGCGTAGTTTTAAGCGGGGGGAAGAATGAGCAGTTCTTC
CASSVVLSGGKNEQFF
>TRBV5-6|.|TRBJ2-3|TRBD1
TGTGCCAGCAGCTGGATAAGGGGGCTAGGCACAGATACGCAGTATTTT
CASSWIRGLGTDTQYF
>TRBV28|.|TRBJ2-1|.
TGTGCCAGCAGAAAATTACATTCTGAGCAGTTCTTC
CASRKLHSEQFF
>TRBV7-2|few|TRBJ1-1|.
TGTGCCAGCAGCCCAAGGACCGCAATGAACACTGAAGCTTTCTTT
CASSPRTAMNTEAFF
>TRBV30|.|TRBJ1-5|TRBD1
TGTGCCTGGGGGACAGGGAACAATCAGCCCCAGCATTTT
CAWGTGNNQPQHF
>TRBV9|.|TRBJ2-3|.
TGTGCCAGCAGCGCAAGCACAGATACGCAGTATTTT
CASSASTDTQYF
>TRBV2|.|TRBJ2-5|.
TGTGCCAGCAGAAGGGAGACCCAGTACTTC
CASRRETQYF
>TRBV7-8|.|TRBJ2-4|TRBD1
TGTGCCAGCAGCTTAGACGAGGTGACAGGGGTCTTCTTC
CASSLDEVTGVFF
>TRBV28|.|TRBJ1-5|.
TGTGCCAGCAGTAACGGGCGTTTATATAGCAATCAGCCCCAGCATTTT
CASSNGRLYSNQPQHF
>TRBV7-9|.|TRBJ2-7|.
TGTGCCAGCAGCTTAGTTAGCGGAGCGTTCTACGAGCAGTACTTC
CASSLVSGAFYEQYF
>TRBV14|.|TRBJ2-3|.
TGTGCCAGCAGCCTTCGGGGCTCTAGCACAGATACGCAGTATTTT
CASSLRGSSTDTQYF
>TRBV6-4|few|TRBJ2-1|TRBD2
TGTGCCAGCAGTGACTCCCCGAGCGGGGTCTTCTACAATGAGCAGTTCTTC
CASSDSPSGVFYNEQFF
>TRBV15|.|TRBJ1-2|.
TGTGCCACCAGCAGAGATACGGGCACCCAGGGAGGCTACACCTTC
CATSRDTGTQGGYTF
>TRBV7-9|.|TRBJ2-7|.
TGTGCCAGCAGCTCACCCGGGACGGGGGCATACGAGCAGTACTTC
CASSSPGTGAYEQYF
>TRBV6-5|few|TRBJ1-2|.
TGTGCCAGCAGTCTAGGATTAAGCTTCTCGCAAGGCTACACCTTC
CASSLGLSFSQGYTF
>TRBV7-2|few|TRBJ2-2|.
TGTGCCAGCAGCACGAACACATACACCGGGGAGCTGTTTTTT
CASSTNTYTGELFF
>TRBV29-1|.|TRBJ1-2|.
TGCAGCGTTGAGACCCTCCGTGGCTACACCTTC
CSVETLRGYTF
>TRBV29-1|.|TRBJ2-7|TRBD2
TGCAGCGTAACCGGGACTAGCGGGACCCACACGTACGAGCAGTACTTC
CSVTGTSGTHTYEQYF
>TRBV18|.|TRBJ2-5|TRBD2
TGTGCCAGCTCACCCTGGACTAGCGGCCAAGAGACCCAGTACTTC
CASSPWTSGQETQYF
>TRBV13|.|TRBJ1-6|.
TGTGCCAGCAGCTCCTGGATGCTCGATTCACCCCTCCACTTT
CASSSWMLDSPLHF
>TRBV7-2|.|TRBJ2-7|TRBD2
TGTGCCAGCAGCTTAGGGGCGGGAGTTAACGAGCAGTACTTC
CASSLGAGVNEQYF
>TRBV9|few|TRBJ2-5|.
TGTGCCAGCAGCGTAAGGGGGGAAGAGACCCAGTACTTC
CASSVRGEETQYF
>TRBV7-9|few|TRBJ2-3|.
TGTGCCAGCAGCTTACGTTCAGGGGTCGGAGTTCCAGATACGCAGTATTTT
CASSLRSGVGVPDTQYF
>TRBV7-2|.|TRBJ1-1|.
TGTGCCAGCAGCTTACGTCGTAAGGGTGTAGGCACTGAAGCTTTCTTT
CASSLRRKGVGTEAFF
>TRBV5-1|.|TRBJ1-6|.
TGCGCCAGCAGCCCTCCGGACGGAACTTATAATTCACCCCTCCACTTT
CASSPPDGTYNSPLHF
>TRBV7-2|.|TRBJ2-3|TRBD1
TGTGCCAGCAGCTTCGGGACAGGGGCTAGCACAGATACGCAGTATTTT
CASSFGTGASTDTQYF
>TRBV4-1|.|TRBJ1-1|.
TGCGCCAGCAGCCAAGCTCTTCTGAACACTGAAGCTTTCTTT
CASSQALLNTEAFF
>TRBV9|few|TRBJ2-1|TRBD1
TGTGCCAGCAGCGTAGGGTGGACAGGGGCCTACAATGAGCAGTTCTTC
CASSVGWTGAYNEQFF
>TRBV5-4|.|TRBJ2-3|.
TGTGCCAGCAGCTCTGACGGTAGAAGCACAGATACGCAGTATTTT
CASSSDGRSTDTQYF
>TRBV20-1|few|TRBJ2-1|.
TGCAGTGCTGAGTACAATGAGCAGTTCTTC
CSAEYNEQFF
>TRBV7-3|few|TRBJ2-5|.
TGTGCCAGCAGCTTATCCCCTCAGGAGACCCAGTACTTC
CASSLSPQETQYF
>TRBV6-6|.|TRBJ1-4|TRBD1
TGTGCCAGCAGACGGGGACAGGCGGAAAAACTGTTTTTT
CASRRGQAEKLFF
>TRBV5-1|.|TRBJ2-4|.
TGCGCCAGCAGCTTGTCGGGTGTTGGATTAAACATTCAGTACTTC
CASSLSGVGLNIQYF
>TRBV10-3|few|TRBJ2-6|TRBD1
TGTGCCATCTCCCGGGACAGGGAAGGGGCCAACGTCCTGACTTTC
CAISRDREGANVLTF
>TRBV18|.|TRBJ2-5|TRBD1
TGTGCCAGCTCACAGGGGGCCACGGAGACCCAGTACTTC
CASSQGATETQYF
>TRBV7-2|few|TRBJ2-7|TRBD1
TGTGCCAGCAGCCCGGGACAGTTAAGCTCCTACGAGCAGTACTTC
CASSPGQLSSYEQYF
>TRBV4-3|few|TRBJ2-5|TRBD2
TGCGCCAGCAGCCAAGGGACTAGCGGGGGTTTGTACCAAGAGACCCAGTACTTC
CASSQGTSGGLYQETQYF
>TRBV7-9|few|TRBJ1-1|.
TGTGCCAGCAGCCAACAACGAGAAGACACTGAAGCTTTCTTT
CASSQQREDTEAFF
>TRBV4-3|.|TRBJ2-1|TRBD2
TGCGCCAGCAGCCAAGATGGGGGACTAGTCATTTCCCATGAGCAGTTCTTC
CASSQDGGLVISHEQFF
>TRBV7-3|few|TRBJ2-1|.
TGTGCCAGCAGCTACCGAGGACAGCTTGGGGATGAGCAGTTCTTC
CASSYRGQLGDEQFF
>TRBV5-4|few|TRBJ1-6|.
TGTGCCAGCAGCTTTGTGGCCACCAGCTCACCCCTCCACTTT
CASSFVATSSPLHF
>TRBV18|few|TRBJ2-1|.
TGTGCCAGCTCACCACCTTTAGCAGGGAAGTTCTTC
CASSPPLAGKFF
>TRBV29-1|.|TRBJ1-3|.
TGCAGCGCCGGAGGTGTCGGGGCTGGAAACACCATATATTTT
CSAGGVGAGNTIYF
>TRBV6-1|.|TRBJ1-5|.
TGTGCCAGCAGGGCCCACGATGCCGGCAATCAGCCCCAGCATTTT
CASRAHDAGNQPQHF
>TRBV5-1|few|TRBJ2-2|.
TGCGCCAGCAGCAGGGACCACAACACCGGGGAGCTGTTTTTT
CASSRDHNTGELFF
>TRBV9|few|TRBJ1-1|.
TGTGCCAGCAGCGTAGTCGGGAAGACTGAAGCTTTCTTT
CASSVVGKTEAFF
>TRBV7-9|.|TRBJ1-2|TRBD1
TGTGCCAGCAGCTCTGTCCGGGACAGGGGAAACTATGGCTACACCTTC
CASSSVRDRGNYGYTF
>TRBV9|few|TRBJ1-2|TRBD1
TGTGCCAGCAGCGTAGACAGGGGAGGTGGCTACACCTTC
CASSVDRGGGYTF
>TRBV7-2|few|TRBJ2-1|.
TGTGCCAGCAGCCTCGGGGCAGTTTCCTACAATGAGCAGTTCTTC
CASSLGAVSYNEQFF
>TRBV29-1|.|TRBJ1-2|.
TGCAGCGTTGACAGAGCTAACTATGGCTACACCTTC
CSVDRANYGYTF
>TRBV7-8|.|TRBJ2-3|.
TGTGCCAGCAGCCACCAGGTGGACACAGATACGCAGTATTTT
CASSHQVDTDTQYF
>TRBV4-3|few|TRBJ2-1|.
TGCGCCAGCAGCCAAGGTGCGTTTTTACGGCACAATGAGCAGTTCTTC
CASSQGAFLRHNEQFF
>TRBV30|.|TRBJ2-7|TRBD2
TGTGCCTGGAGTGGCGGTCGGACTAGCGGTCGCTCCTACGAGCAGTACTTC
CAWSGGRTSGRSYEQYF
>TRBV6-4|.|TRBJ2-1|.
TGTGCCAGCAGTGACGCTATACTGGGTGAGCAGTTCTTC
CASSDAILGEQFF
>TRBV4-2|few|TRBJ1-5|.
TGTGCCAGCAGCCAAGTAGGTCAGCCCCAGCATTTT
CASSQVGQPQHF
>TRBV4-3|few|TRBJ1-3|.
TGCGCCAGCAGCCAAGGACTGGGAAACACCATATATTTT
CASSQGLGNTIYF